Shown below are 31 T cell receptor beta chains from a single sample sequenced in a study of control samples from healthy donors and cancer patients. Only in-frame clones appear in the TCRdb table, and some are missing; sequencing was by immunoSEQ multiplex PCR. Of 150,000 to 200,000 clones in the sample, approximately 90% were seen once. The material sequenced was blood. These receptors were collected from a young man in good health.

The chain combines TRBV30 with TRBJ1-2; 7 bases align to TRBD1. This CDR3 spans 15 amino acids. V shed 3 bases, J shed 6 bases, and the junction held 13 bases outside the gene matches. Germline loops: CDR1 GTSNPN, CDR2 SVGIG (reference sequence). In nucleotides, the CDR3 is TGTGCCTGGAGAGAAGGGGGCAGGGGAATCGATGGCTACACCTTC. This gives the protein CAWREGGRGIDGYTF.

The gene calls are TRBV6-1 and TRBJ2-4; 9 bases align to TRBD2. Germline CDR1 MNHNS, CDR2 SASEGT. The V and J ends lost 2 bases and 7 bases, in that order; junction bases with no gene match: 27. CDR3 length: 22 amino acids. CDR3 coding DNA: TGTGCCAGCAGTGAAAGACTTTTAGGGTTTCCGACCCAGCGGGAGGCGGTGAACATTCAGTACTTC. Protein product: CASSERLLGFPTQREAVNIQYF.

The V gene is TRBV2, the J gene TRBJ1-4, with 8 bases fitting TRBD1. CDR1 SNHLY and CDR2 FYNNEI come from the germline V gene. V lost 2 bases, J lost 0 bases, and 8 bases stayed unmatched. There are 18 residues in the CDR3. CDR3 DNA sequence: TGTGCCAGCAGTGAAACTTGGGACAGGCGTGCAACTAATGAAAAACTGTTTTTT. Translation: CASSETWDRRATNEKLFF.

V usage is TRBV27 and J usage is TRBJ1-6; the D is unclear. Germline V gene lookup returns CDR1 MNHEY and CDR2 SMNVEV (reference sequence). The CDR3 is 15 amino acids. Deletions cut 5 bases from V and 1 base from J, with 9 bases between. The CDR3 DNA follows: TGTGCCAGCAGTCCCCGTGGGTCCTATAATTCACCCCTCCACTTT. Protein product: CASSPRGSYNSPLHF.

The chain employs TRBV9 and TRBJ1-5, with unresolved D. The CDR3 has 14 amino acids. Germline-derived CDR1 and CDR2 are SGDLS and YYNGEE. Trimming pared 0 bases from V and 5 bases from J, leaving 9 bases between. CDR3 nucleotide sequence: TGTGCCAGCAGCGTAGGGCCCGGAGATCAGCCCCAGCATTTT. Protein: CASSVGPGDQPQHF.

The chain employs TRBV9 and TRBJ2-1; 12 nucleotides line up with TRBD2. Germline-derived CDR1 and CDR2 are SGDLS and YYNGEE. V shed 0 bases and J 0 bases; nucleotides not matched to a gene: 4. The CDR3 runs to 18 residues. The CDR3 DNA sequence: TGTGCCAGCAGCGTAGCGGGACTAGCGGGCGACTCCTACAATGAGCAGTTCTTC. Its protein is CASSVAGLAGDSYNEQFF.

This clone appeared a few times. This chain connects TRBV2 to TRBJ2-7, with D possibly TRBD2 on 5 matching bases. Germline V CDR1 and CDR2: SNHLY, FYNNEI. The V end lost 6 bases, the J end lost 3 bases, and 9 bases lay between the germline ends. This CDR3 contains 12 residues. The CDR3 protein is CASRDSSYEQYF. The CDR3 coding sequence is TGTGCCAGCAGGGACTCTAGCTACGAGCAGTACTTC.

The genes are TRBV29-1 and TRBJ2-2, with D possibly being TRBD1 (5 bases). Germline CDR1 reads SQVTM; CDR2 reads ANQGSEA. The CDR3 runs to 16 residues. With 7 bases removed from V and 2 bases from J, the gap between germline ends came to 20 bases. The CDR3, as DNA: TGCAGCGGGAGAAGGTCGGAAGGGGCCAACACCGGGGAGCTGTTTTTT. Encoded protein: CSGRRSEGANTGELFF.

The chain employs TRBV5-1 and TRBJ2-1; D perhaps matches TRBD2 (5 bases). V lost 3 bases and J 6 bases, leaving 19 bases between the germline ends. This CDR3 region has 16 residues. Germline V lookup: CDR1 SGHRS, CDR2 YFSETQ. The CDR3 DNA reads TGCGCCAGCAGCTCAAAAGACGGGCCCCGGGGCAATGAGCAGTTCTTC. Protein sequence: CASSSKDGPRGNEQFF. The variable domain in full, with the rest retrieved from reference TRBV5-1 and TRBJ2-1, is KAGVTQTPRYLIKTRGQQVTLSCSPISGHRSVSWYQQTPGQGLQFLFEYFSETQRNKGNFPGRFSGRQFSNSRSEMNVSTLELGDSALYLCASSSKDGPRGNEQFFGPGTRLTVL.

This chain connects TRBV27 to TRBJ2-7, with TRBD2 matching 10 bases. Germline CDR1 is MNHEY and CDR2 is SMNVEV (reference sequence). V trimming: 0 bases; J trimming: 1 base; junction bases outside the gene matches: 12. The CDR3 runs to 19 residues. The CDR3 loop is CASSLSASGSLRGSYEQYF. As DNA, the CDR3 is TGTGCCAGCAGTTTATCGGCTAGCGGGAGTTTGAGGGGGTCCTACGAGCAGTACTTC.

The chain couples TRBV11-2 to TRBJ2-5, with 7 bases aligning to TRBD2. CDR3 length: 14 amino acids. Germline trimming cut 3 bases from V and 4 bases from J; bases unmatched to any gene: 5. The germline V gene has CDR1 SGHAT and CDR2 FQNNGV. The CDR3 DNA follows: TGTGCCAGCAGCTTCCGACTAGCCGGAGAGACCCAGTACTTC. Protein: CASSFRLAGETQYF.

V is TRBV19 and J is TRBJ1-5; maybe TRBD1 (5 bases). This CDR3 is 14 amino acids long. Germline CDR1 reads LNHDA; CDR2 reads SQIVND (reference sequence). V lost 2 bases and J 8 bases, leaving 13 bases between the germline ends. The DNA of the CDR3 is TGTGCCAGTAGTATACTAGGGGTGGGAAAGCCCCAGCATTTT. This encodes CASSILGVGKPQHF.

In its sample, this clone was seen once. The chain combines TRBV7-2 with TRBJ2-1, with TRBD2 identical over 9 bases. Germline loops: CDR1 SGHTA, CDR2 FQGNSA. V shed 0 bases, J shed 4 bases, and the junction held 4 bases outside the gene matches. The CDR3 runs to 16 residues. CDR3 residues: CASSLALAGWYNEQFF. CDR3 in DNA: TGTGCCAGCAGCTTAGCGCTAGCGGGATGGTACAATGAGCAGTTCTTC.

The chain joins TRBV12-3 or TRBV12-4 to TRBJ2-5; the match to TRBD1 covers 7 bases. V gave up 4 bases and J gave up 7 bases; unmatched junction bases: 6. The CDR3 is 13 residues long. CDR3: CASSSGQVGTQYF. The CDR3 coding sequence is TGTGCCAGCAGTTCCGGACAGGTGGGGACCCAGTACTTC.

V gene TRBV6-6 combines with J gene TRBJ2-1; D possibly corresponds to TRBD1 (6 bases). V shed 4 bases and J shed 6 bases, with 16 bases lying between them. The V gene's germline CDR1 is MNHNY and CDR2 SVGAGI (reference sequence). The CDR3 totals 15 residues. The CDR3 sequence is CASSSTGKSRNEQFF. The CDR3 DNA reads as TGTGCCAGCAGTTCCACAGGGAAGTCCCGCAATGAGCAGTTCTTC.

The V call is TRBV5-4, the J call TRBJ2-7, with D tentatively TRBD1 or TRBD2 (5 bases each). V gave up 4 bases and J gave up 6 bases, with 17 bases separating them. Germline CDR1 SGHNT, CDR2 YYREEE (reference sequence). The CDR3 is made up of 14 amino acids. The CDR3 DNA follows: TGTGCCAGCAGCGTGACCGGGACCTCGCCCGAGCAGTACTTC. The encoded protein is CASSVTGTSPEQYF.

This clone has just one count. The V and J genes are TRBV7-9 and TRBJ1-3; D gene ambiguous. V was clipped by 1 base and J by 2 bases, with 15 bases between them. The length of the CDR3 is 17 residues. Germline values: CDR1 SEHNR, CDR2 FQNEAQ (reference sequence). In DNA form, the CDR3 reads TGTGCCAGCAGCTTAGACGTTCGGCCTGATGCTGGAAACACCATATATTTT. Its translation: CASSLDVRPDAGNTIYF.

CDR3 nucleotide sequence: TGTGCCAGCAGTGAAGCCAGGGGAAATCAGCCCCAGCATTTT. Protein sequence: CASSEARGNQPQHF. The V call is TRBV6-1, the J call TRBJ1-5; possible D gene TRBD1, 6 bases. Germline CDR1 reads MNHNS; CDR2 reads SASEGT. The CDR3 is 14 residues long. V shed 0 bases and J shed 4 bases, with 7 bases lying between them.

This chain links TRBV3-1 (or the pseudogene TRBV3-2) with TRBJ1-2, with unresolved D. Germline CDR1 reads LGHDT; CDR2 reads YNNKEL (reference sequence). Trimming removed 1 base at V and 0 bases at J, with 9 bases between. This CDR3 contains 15 residues. In DNA form, the CDR3 reads TGTGCCAGCAGCCAAGGACGGGGAGCTAACTATGGCTACACCTTC. Translating gives CASSQGRGANYGYTF.

V usage is TRBV4-2 and J usage is TRBJ2-7; 11 bases align to TRBD1. The CDR3 length is 16 residues. Germline CDR1 is LGHNA and CDR2 is YNFKEQ. J lost 3 bases, V lost 1 base, and 5 bases had no gene match. As DNA, the CDR3 is TGTGCCAGCAGCCAAGGAGGCGGGACAGGGGGCTACGAGCAGTACTTC. This translates into CASSQGGGTGGYEQYF.

The chain recombines TRBV2 with TRBJ2-7; 7 bases line up with TRBD1. Germline V gives CDR1 SNHLY, CDR2 FYNNEI. The V gene end was trimmed by 6 bases and the J gene end by 3 bases; junction bases not matched to a gene: 11. The CDR3 is 15 residues long. In DNA form, the CDR3 reads TGTGCCAGCAGCAAGGGGGCAGAAACCATCTACGAGCAGTACTTC. Protein product: CASSKGAETIYEQYF.

This clone was observed a few times. This chain uses TRBV6-5 with TRBJ1-2; tentative D call: TRBD1 (5 bases). The V and J ends lost 10 bases and 3 bases respectively, with 12 bases between them. The CDR3 covers 12 residues. CDR1 is MNHEY, CDR2 SVGAGI, per germline. The CDR3 DNA reads TGTGCCACGCGACGGGGCGACTATGGCTACACCTTC. Its translation is CATRRGDYGYTF.

This clone has more than one count but fewer than ten. This chain uses TRBV4-1 with TRBJ2-5; the match to TRBD2 covers 16 bases. CDR3 size: 19 residues. V lost 3 bases, J lost 1 base, and 8 bases stayed unmatched. Germline loops: CDR1 MGHRA, CDR2 YSYEKL. CDR3 nucleotides: TGCGCCAGCAGCCATCCGGGACTAGCGGGAGGGCCAGGCCAAGAGACCCAGTACTTC. The encoded protein is CASSHPGLAGGPGQETQYF.

The chain joins TRBV5-6 to TRBJ1-2, with TRBD1 identical over 10 bases. This CDR3 has 17 residues. CDR1 and CDR2 from the germline V gene are SGHDT and YYEEEE. V lost 1 base and J lost 4; bases outside the gene matches: 10. For the CDR3, the DNA is TGTGCCAGCAGCTTGAAGGGAAGGGACAGGGGTGTCTATGGCTACACCTTC. It encodes CASSLKGRDRGVYGYTF.

This clone was seen once. The rearrangement joins TRBV25-1 to TRBJ2-7; TRBD1 is a possible D gene (5 bases). V lost 6 bases and J 1 base, leaving 10 bases between the germline ends. This CDR3 contains 13 residues. The V gene's germline CDR1 is MGHDK and CDR2 SYGVNS. Here the CDR3 DNA reads TGTGCCAGCAGGGCGGACATTTCCTACGAGCAGTACTTC. Translated, it gives CASRADISYEQYF.

The chain employs TRBV18 and TRBJ2-3; the D call may be TRBD1 or TRBD2 (5 bases each). The CDR3 length is 13 residues. V was cut by 4 bases and J by 6 bases, with 11 bases left in between. Germline CDR1 is KGHSH and CDR2 is LQKENI. For the CDR3, the DNA is TGTGCCAGCTCACGGGACCCTGGGGATACGCAGTATTTT. It translates to CASSRDPGDTQYF.

The rearrangement joins TRBV9 to TRBJ2-1; D perhaps matches TRBD2 (5 bases). Germline V lookup: CDR1 SGDLS, CDR2 YYNGEE. The CDR3 loop spans 16 amino acids. Trimming took 4 bases from V and 7 from J, leaving 21 bases between them. The CDR3 DNA sequence: TGTGCCAGCAGCCCACCGCCCGGTCTCCCGGGGAATGAGCAGTTCTTC. This encodes CASSPPPGLPGNEQFF.

The chain is built from TRBV18 and TRBJ2-5; D is ambiguous. The CDR3 covers 13 residues. The V end lost 2 bases, the J end lost 4 bases, and 8 bases lay between the germline ends. Germline lookup yields CDR1 KGHSH and CDR2 LQKENI. The DNA for the CDR3 is TGTGCCAGCTCACCAGCCTGGGGAGAGACCCAGTACTTC. This encodes CASSPAWGETQYF.

CDR3 DNA: TGTGCCAGCAGTTACTCGGGACAGGGTAGCTCACCCCTCCACTTT. Protein sequence: CASSYSGQGSSPLHF. The rearrangement joins TRBV6-5 to TRBJ1-6, with 9 bases matching TRBD1. With 0 bases clipped from V and 10 bases from J, the junction kept 4 bases outside the gene matches. This CDR3 contains 15 residues. CDR1 and CDR2 (germline): MNHEY, SVGAGI.

The count of this clone is one. The rearrangement uses TRBV7-9 and TRBJ2-7; 7 bases agree with TRBD2. Trimming took 4 bases from V and 1 from J; bases not matched to a gene: 7. This CDR3 region has 15 residues. Germline V lookup: CDR1 SEHNR, CDR2 FQNEAQ (reference sequence). This CDR3 is CASSSRREDSYEQYF. CDR3 nucleotide sequence: TGTGCCAGCAGCTCCAGACGGGAGGATTCCTACGAGCAGTACTTC.

V usage is TRBV2 and J usage is TRBJ1-1, with 8 bases that match TRBD1. Germline V gene lookup returns CDR1 SNHLY and CDR2 FYNNEI. This CDR3 has 14 amino acids. Trimming removed 6 bases from V and 5 bases from J; junction bases left unmatched: 8. The CDR3 DNA reads as TGTGCCAGCAGGACAGGGGAGGGGATTACTGAAGCTTTCTTT. Translated: CASRTGEGITEAFF. Variable domain in full (rest from reference TRBV2 and TRBJ1-1): EPEVTQTPSHQVTQMGQEVILRCVPISNHLYFYWYRQILGQKVEFLVSFYNNEISEKSEIFDDQFSVERPDGSNFTLKIRSTKLEDSAMYFCASRTGEGITEAFFGQGTRLTVV.